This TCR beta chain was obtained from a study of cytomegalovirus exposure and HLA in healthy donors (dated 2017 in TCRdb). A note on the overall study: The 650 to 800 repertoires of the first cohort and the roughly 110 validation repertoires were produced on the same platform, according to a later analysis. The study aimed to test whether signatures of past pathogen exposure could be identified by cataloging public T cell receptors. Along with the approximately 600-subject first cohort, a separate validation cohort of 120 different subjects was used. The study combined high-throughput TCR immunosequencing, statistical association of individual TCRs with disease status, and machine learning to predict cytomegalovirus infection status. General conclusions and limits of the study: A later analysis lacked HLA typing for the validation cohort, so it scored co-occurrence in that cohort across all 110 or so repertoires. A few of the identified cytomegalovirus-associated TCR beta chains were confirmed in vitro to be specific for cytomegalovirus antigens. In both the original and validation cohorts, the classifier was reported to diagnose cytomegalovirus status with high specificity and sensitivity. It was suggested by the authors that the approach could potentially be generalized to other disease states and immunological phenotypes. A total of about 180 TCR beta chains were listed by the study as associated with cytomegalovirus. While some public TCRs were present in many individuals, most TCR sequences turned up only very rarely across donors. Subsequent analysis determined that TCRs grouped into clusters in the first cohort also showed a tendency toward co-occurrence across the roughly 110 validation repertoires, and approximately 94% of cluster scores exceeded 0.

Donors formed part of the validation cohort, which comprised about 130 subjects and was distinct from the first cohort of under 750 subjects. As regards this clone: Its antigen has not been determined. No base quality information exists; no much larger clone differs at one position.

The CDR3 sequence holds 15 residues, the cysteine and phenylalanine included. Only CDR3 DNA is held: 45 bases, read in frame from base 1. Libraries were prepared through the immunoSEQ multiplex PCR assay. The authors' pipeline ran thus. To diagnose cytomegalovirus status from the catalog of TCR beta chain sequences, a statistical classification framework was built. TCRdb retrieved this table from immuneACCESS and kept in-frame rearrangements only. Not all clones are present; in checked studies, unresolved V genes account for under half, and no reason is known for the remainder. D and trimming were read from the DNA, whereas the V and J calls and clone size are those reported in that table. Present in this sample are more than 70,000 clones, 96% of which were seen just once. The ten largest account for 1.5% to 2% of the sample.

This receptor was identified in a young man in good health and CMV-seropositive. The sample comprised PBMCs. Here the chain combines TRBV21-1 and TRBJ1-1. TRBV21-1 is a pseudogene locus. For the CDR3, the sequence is CASSKVTPGGTEAFF. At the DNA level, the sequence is TGTGCCAGCAGCAAAGTAACTCCGGGGGGAACTGAAGCTTTCTTT.